This TCR beta chain was profiled in a study of cytomegalovirus exposure and HLA in healthy donors. The PCR used 60 Vbeta and 13 Jbeta primers. This table comes from immunoSEQ multiplex PCR, and its TCRdb copy is limited to in-frame clones, with some not included. The sample shows about 200,000 clones, 80% to 90% of them seen only once. This CDR3 comprises 14 residues. Trimming pared 5 bases from V and 4 bases from J, leaving 12 bases between. The germline CDR1 and CDR2 sequences are WSHSY and SAAADI. The sequenced sample was PBMCs. V usage is TRBV10-2 and J usage is TRBJ2-1, with a weak D call TRBD2 (6 bases). This clonotype originated in a woman aged 25 to 45 in good health and CMV-seronegative. CDR3 sequence reads: CASSPGLQYNEQFF. The CDR3 bases are TGCGCCAGCAGTCCCGGACTACAATACAATGAGCAGTTCTTC.